This TCR beta chain was retrieved from a study of T cell changes during pregnancy in multiple sclerosis. Clones were sequenced by immunoSEQ multiplex PCR, and TCRdb holds only the in-frame ones, with some missing. The sample carries about 89,000 clones, 92% recorded once. The table lists this clone with a count of one. Trimming took off 4 bases at V and 7 bases at J, with 17 bases between the two ends. From germline, CDR1 is SQVTM and CDR2 ANQGSEA. The CDR3 totals 13 residues. The source is a female donor in good health, enrolled as a control in a pregnancy study. The sequenced sample was peripheral blood, obtained after pregnancy. This sequence joins TRBV29-1 and TRBJ2-7, with a tentative D call TRBD2 (6 bases). The CDR3 sequence is CSVGGTQGTEQYF. CDR3 nucleotides: TGCAGCGTTGGGGGGACTCAGGGTACGGAGCAGTACTTC.